Following are 23 T cell receptor beta chains from one sample sequenced in a study of shared clonotypes between healthy human individuals. Libraries were prepared by immunoSEQ multiplex PCR; TCRdb keeps only in-frame clonotypes and omits some of them. This table holds about 2.3 million clones, 93% found once. Sample: naive CD4+ T cells from PBMCs. Subset reported: CD45RA+ positively selected. Receptors originate from a man aged 18 to 30 in good health. Some clones in this sample may be carry-over from other donors' samples.

This clone was picked up one time. Other DNA sequences of this sample code for an identical CDR3. The rearrangement uses TRBV28 and TRBJ1-2; D gene ambiguous. Trimming stripped 5 bases from V and 8 bases from J, with 9 bases between. Germline assignment: CDR1 MDHEN and CDR2 SYDVKM. The length of the CDR3 is 11 residues. In nucleotides, the CDR3 is TGTGCCAGCAGTCCTCGGCTGGGCTACACCTTC. This sequence encodes CASSPRLGYTF.

Turning to this clone: Other DNA sequences in the same sample also yield this CDR3. This chain links TRBV28 with TRBJ2-7; unclear D gene. V lost 1 base to trimming and J lost 0 bases, with 7 bases between them. Germline V gives CDR1 MDHEN, CDR2 SYDVKM. The CDR3 consists of 14 residues. In nucleotides, the CDR3 is TGTGCCAGCAGTTTATTTGGATACTCCTACGAGCAGTACTTC. This encodes CASSLFGYSYEQYF.

The chain links TRBV11-1 to TRBJ2-7; 8 bases match TRBD2. This CDR3 comprises 15 residues. CDR1 and CDR2 (germline): SGHAT, FQDESV (reference sequence). J lost 0 bases, V lost 5 bases, and 6 bases had no gene match. CDR3 DNA: TGTGCCAGCAGCCCCAGGAGCGGGAGCTCCTACGAGCAGTACTTC. Protein product: CASSPRSGSSYEQYF.

V usage is TRBV7-2 and J usage is TRBJ2-1; D remains unclear. Trimming removed 5 bases at V and 4 bases at J, with 12 bases between. Germline V gene lookup returns CDR1 SGHTA and CDR2 FQGNSA. CDR3 size: 14 residues. The CDR3 sequence: CASSHRPEYNEQFF. CDR3 coding DNA: TGTGCCAGCAGCCATCGGCCTGAGTACAATGAGCAGTTCTTC.

The J gene is TRBJ2-3, the V gene TRBV4-2; 12 positions agree with TRBD2. The length of the CDR3 is 17 residues. Losses at the gene ends were 4 bases for V and 0 bases for J; bases not matched to a gene: 5. Looked up from germline, CDR1 is LGHNA and CDR2 is YNFKEQ. This CDR3 reads CASSPRGLAGSTDTQYF. The CDR3 DNA reads TGTGCCAGCAGCCCGAGGGGACTAGCGGGCAGCACAGATACGCAGTATTTT.

V gene TRBV10-3 combines with J gene TRBJ1-2, with D tentatively TRBD1 (6 bases). Trimming pared 11 bases from V and 7 bases from J, leaving 20 bases between. From germline, CDR1 is ENHRY and CDR2 SYGVKD. The CDR3 length is 13 residues. The CDR3 nucleotides are TGTGCCTCACACCCCCTACAGGGTCGTGGCTACACCTTC. This codes for CASHPLQGRGYTF.

The CDR3 DNA sequence: TGTGCCAGCAGCCAAGATCTGGTCGCCTACAATGAGCAGTTCTTC. It specifies CASSQDLVAYNEQFF. The V call is TRBV4-2, the J call TRBJ2-1; no definite D call. The V end lost 0 bases, the J end lost 2 bases, and 8 bases lay between the germline ends. The CDR3 covers 15 residues. CDR1 and CDR2 (germline): LGHNA, YNFKEQ.

The chain has TRBV18 and TRBJ2-7; D is unclear. The CDR3 length is 14 residues. The V gene lost 6 bases and the J gene lost 0 bases, with 12 bases spanning the gap. CDR1 and CDR2 (germline): KGHSH, LQKENI. DNA of the CDR3: TGTGCCAGCTCCCGGGCCGAGAGCTCCTACGAGCAGTACTTC. Translating gives CASSRAESSYEQYF.

As to this clone: The same CDR3 also results from other DNA sequences found in this sample. The rearrangement links TRBV29-1 to TRBJ2-3; 12 nucleotides match TRBD2. With V trimmed by 4 bases and J by 4 bases, 3 bases remained unmatched. This CDR3 is built from 14 residues. Looked up from germline, CDR1 is SQVTM and CDR2 is ANQGSEA. The chain's CDR3 is CSVGLAGGPDTQYF. In nucleotides, the CDR3 is TGCAGCGTTGGTCTAGCGGGAGGGCCAGATACGCAGTATTTT.

The gene calls are TRBV6-5 and TRBJ1-2, with D unresolved. The germline V and J ends were trimmed by 0 bases and 4 bases, with 6 bases remaining between them. The CDR3 contains 13 residues. Germline V gives CDR1 MNHEY, CDR2 SVGAGI. The CDR3 nucleotides are TGTGCCAGCAGTTACTCGGAAGCCTATGGCTACACCTTC. It is translated as CASSYSEAYGYTF.

A remark on this clone: The same CDR3 arises from other DNA sequences in this sample as well. The CDR3 sequence: CASSEQGARGYGYTF. The CDR3 bases are TGTGCCAGCAGTGAACAGGGGGCGCGGGGCTATGGCTACACCTTC. This chain links TRBV28 with TRBJ1-2; 9 bases are a match to TRBD1. The J segment lost 4 bases and the V segment lost 5 bases, leaving 8 bases of the junction unmatched. The CDR3 is made up of 15 amino acids. Germline lookup yields CDR1 MDHEN and CDR2 SYDVKM.

As to this clone: Distinct nucleotide sequences in the sample also encode this CDR3. The chain combines TRBV7-6 with TRBJ1-5, with D unresolved. Germline V lookup: CDR1 SGHVS, CDR2 FNYEAQ. V gave up 1 base and J gave up 5 bases, with 6 bases separating them. The CDR3 is 13 amino acids. The CDR3 loop reads CASSLGRDQPQHF. The DNA for the CDR3 is TGTGCCAGCAGCTTAGGGAGGGATCAGCCCCAGCATTTT.

This chain uses TRBV4-1 with TRBJ2-1; D is possibly TRBD2 (6 bases). The germline gives CDR1 MGHRA, CDR2 YSYEKL. V lost 4 bases, J lost 4 bases, and 23 bases lay in between. This CDR3 region has 18 residues. In DNA form, the CDR3 reads TGCGCCAGCAGCCCAAGTTCCTTCGTCGGAGGGGCTTACAATGAGCAGTTCTTC. Translated, it gives CASSPSSFVGGAYNEQFF.

Here the CDR3 DNA reads TGTGCCAGCAGCTTGCCGACAGGGGGCGATGGCTACACCTTC. Protein: CASSLPTGGDGYTF. This chain connects TRBV5-6 to TRBJ1-2, with 10 nucleotides matching TRBD1. V shed 1 base, J shed 6 bases, and the junction held 3 bases outside the gene matches. The CDR3 is made up of 14 amino acids. Germline CDR1 is SGHDT and CDR2 is YYEEEE.

CDR3 amino acids: CASSSRTGSVSGTEAFF. The CDR3 coding sequence is TGTGCCAGCAGTTCCCGGACAGGGTCGGTTAGTGGCACTGAAGCTTTCTTT. The V gene is TRBV28, the J gene TRBJ1-1; 8 nucleotides match TRBD1. This CDR3 comprises 17 residues. CDR1 is MDHEN, CDR2 SYDVKM, per germline. The V segment lost 4 bases and the J segment 4 bases; nucleotides outside the gene matches: 14.

This clone was seen a few times. This rearrangement joins TRBV4-2 to TRBJ1-1, with TRBD1 matching 12 bases. Germline CDR1 LGHNA, CDR2 YNFKEQ. J was trimmed by 5 bases and V by 3 bases; bases with no gene match: 4. The CDR3 is 15 residues long. The CDR3: CASSQLGQGATEAFF. DNA for the CDR3: TGTGCCAGCAGCCAGCTGGGACAGGGGGCGACTGAAGCTTTCTTT.

The CDR3 protein is CASRPRAPSSYNEQFF. The CDR3 DNA is TGTGCCAGCAGGCCAAGGGCACCCAGCTCCTACAATGAGCAGTTCTTC. V is TRBV28 and J is TRBJ2-1; D not certain. V gave up 6 bases and J gave up 0 bases, with 15 bases separating them. The CDR3 has 16 residues. The germline V gene encodes CDR1 MDHEN and CDR2 SYDVKM. Supplemented by reference TRBV28 and TRBJ2-1, the full variable domain reads DVKVTQSSRYLVKRTGEKVFLECVQDMDHENMFWYRQDPGLGLRLIYFSYDVKMKEKGDIPEGYSVSREKKERFSLILESASTNQTSMYLCASRPRAPSSYNEQFFGPGTRLTVL.

This clone was seen only once. The chain couples TRBV4-2 to TRBJ2-1; 10 bases map to TRBD2. Unmatched junction bases numbered 18, after V lost 4 bases and J lost 3 bases. Per the germline V gene, CDR1 is LGHNA and CDR2 is YNFKEQ. The CDR3 covers 20 residues. This CDR3 is CASSRLLGTSAEINYNEQFF. The CDR3 DNA reads as TGTGCCAGCAGCCGCCTCCTCGGGACTAGCGCCGAGATTAACTACAATGAGCAGTTCTTC.

This clone showed up just a few times. The J gene is TRBJ1-1, the V gene TRBV2; D is unclear. Trimming pared 0 bases from V and 2 bases from J, leaving 10 bases between. CDR1 SNHLY and CDR2 FYNNEI come from the germline V gene. CDR3 length: 15 residues. The CDR3 DNA follows: TGTGCCAGCAGTGAAGCGCTTACCAGAAACACTGAAGCTTTCTTT. Translated, it gives CASSEALTRNTEAFF. Full variable domain (missing parts from reference TRBV2 and TRBJ1-1): EPEVTQTPSHQVTQMGQEVILRCVPISNHLYFYWYRQILGQKVEFLVSFYNNEISEKSEIFDDQFSVERPDGSNFTLKIRSTKLEDSAMYFCASSEALTRNTEAFFGQGTRLTVV.

The chain joins TRBV9 to TRBJ2-3; 16 positions match TRBD2. The CDR3 runs 15 residues. In germline, CDR1 is SGDLS, CDR2 YYNGEE. The J segment lost 6 bases and the V segment lost 4 bases, leaving 2 bases of the junction unmatched. CDR3 in amino acids: CASSSGLAGGDTQYF. Written as DNA, the CDR3 is TGTGCCAGCAGCTCGGGACTAGCGGGAGGGGATACGCAGTATTTT.

The chain is built from TRBV18 and TRBJ2-2; D call uncertain. The CDR3 runs 14 residues. V lost 5 bases to trimming and J lost 5 bases, with 12 bases between them. Germline CDR1 is KGHSH and CDR2 is LQKENI. The CDR3: CASSNLQPTGELFF. Here the CDR3 DNA reads TGTGCCAGCTCAAATTTGCAGCCGACCGGGGAGCTGTTTTTT. The full variable domain, its missing parts supplied by reference TRBV18 and TRBJ2-2, is NAGVMQNPRHLVRRRGQEARLRCSPMKGHSHVYWYRQLPEEGLKFMVYLQKENIIDESGMPKERFSAEFPKEGPSILRIQQVVRGDSAAYFCASSNLQPTGELFFGEGSRLTVL.

The chain recombines TRBV14 with TRBJ1-2; D not certain. This CDR3 region has 15 residues. V was clipped by 0 bases and J by 4 bases, with 12 bases between them. The germline CDR1 and CDR2 sequences are SGHDN and FVKESK. CDR3 coding DNA: TGTGCCAGCAGCCAAGATTGGACCGCCTCCTATGGCTACACCTTC. Translation gives CASSQDWTASYGYTF.

This chain uses TRBV7-9 with TRBJ2-4; 9 positions match TRBD1. Germline V gene sequence: CDR1 SEHNR, CDR2 FQNEAQ (reference sequence). This CDR3 contains 14 residues. The ends lost 8 bases at V and 0 bases at J; junction bases unmatched: 2. CDR3 nucleotides: TGTGCCAGCGACAGGGGGGAAGCCAAAAACATTCAGTACTTC. Amino acids: CASDRGEAKNIQYF.